A single sample gave rise to the 25 T cell receptor beta chains below, sequenced in a study of blood T cell repertoires in COVID-19. Profiled with immunoSEQ multiplex PCR; TCRdb holds only in-frame clones, not every one. The sample yields roughly 100,000 clones, more than 70% seen once. Specimen: peripheral blood. The receptors stem from an older woman with acute or convalescent COVID-19.

The rearrangement links TRBV15 to TRBJ1-3; possible D gene TRBD1, 5 bases. This CDR3 has 17 amino acids. With 0 bases removed from V and 2 bases from J, the gap between germline ends came to 14 bases. CDR1 is LNHNV and CDR2 is YYDKDF in the germline V gene (reference sequence). The CDR3 reads CATSRDRGLKPGNTIYF. The CDR3 DNA follows: TGTGCCACCAGCAGAGATCGGGGACTGAAACCTGGAAACACCATATATTTT.

This clone was seen once. CDR3 coding DNA: TGCGCCAGCAGCTTGTCTGCAGGTGGGGAAAAACTGTTTTTT. This sequence encodes CASSLSAGGEKLFF. This chain links TRBV5-1 with TRBJ1-4; unclear D gene. Per germline, CDR1 SGHRS and CDR2 YFSETQ. The CDR3 sequence is 14 residues long. V lost 1 base and J 8 bases, leaving 12 bases between the germline ends.

This chain uses TRBV7-8 with TRBJ2-7; 8 nucleotides align to TRBD2. V lost 2 bases to trimming and J lost 4 bases; unmatched junction nucleotides: 1. This CDR3 comprises 13 residues. Germline values: CDR1 SGHVS, CDR2 FQNEAQ. DNA for the CDR3: TGTGCCAGCAGCTTAATAGCGGGGTACGAGCAGTACGTC. It specifies CASSLIAGYEQYV.

The count of this clone is one. The DNA of the CDR3 is TGTGCCAGCAGCAAACAGGGGTACTATGGCTACACCTTC. It yields the protein CASSKQGYYGYTF. This rearrangement joins TRBV21-1 to TRBJ1-2; the table's D call, TRBD1, has no DNA check behind it. TRBV21-1 has pseudogene status. This CDR3 is built from 13 residues.

The V and J genes are TRBV15 and TRBJ1-6; a weak D match, TRBD1 (5 bases). The CDR3 runs to 15 residues. V gave up 0 bases and J gave up 7 bases, with 10 bases separating them. Germline CDR1 and CDR2: LNHNV and YYDKDF (reference sequence). CDR3 region: CATSRDRGGNSPLHF. CDR3 DNA: TGTGCCACCAGCAGAGATCGGGGGGGAAATTCACCCCTCCACTTT.

The chain joins TRBV5-4 to TRBJ2-1, with 10 bases aligning to TRBD1. This CDR3 is built from 14 residues. Trimming removed 2 bases from V and 6 bases from J; junction bases left unmatched: 2. Germline V gene sequence: CDR1 SGHNT, CDR2 YYREEE (reference sequence). Here the CDR3 reads CASSFRDRGNEQFF. The CDR3, as DNA: TGTGCCAGCAGCTTCCGGGACAGGGGCAATGAGCAGTTCTTC.

A remark on this clone: Germline is not matched at one junction end, which may reflect a read error. The rearrangement uses TRBV7-7 and TRBJ2-1; 10 bases are shared with TRBD2. The CDR3 has 16 amino acids. Germline V gives CDR1 SSHAT, CDR2 FNYEAQ (reference sequence). The CDR3 DNA reads as TGTGCTAGCAGCGCATCTAGCGGGGGTTTTGGGGATGAGCAGTTCTTC. Its protein is CASSASSGGFGDEQFF.

The V gene is TRBV5-1, the J gene TRBJ2-1, with TRBD2 matching 12 bases. Germline values: CDR1 SGHRS, CDR2 YFSETQ. The CDR3 contains 18 residues. J was trimmed by 0 bases and V by 4 bases; bases with no gene match: 8. Written as DNA, the CDR3 is TGCGCCAGCAGCCAACTAGCGGGAGGTCCCCTCTCCTACAATGAGCAGTTCTTC. Encoded protein: CASSQLAGGPLSYNEQFF.

J is TRBJ2-2 and V is TRBV5-1; 8 bases line up with TRBD1. Germline V gives CDR1 SGHRS, CDR2 YFSETQ. The CDR3 is 16 amino acids. The trim removed 3 bases at V and 4 bases at J, leaving 8 bases unmatched. CDR3 sequence reads: CASSWGDRSATGELFF. Written as DNA, the CDR3 is TGCGCCAGCAGCTGGGGGGACAGGTCCGCCACCGGGGAGCTGTTTTTT. The variable domain in full, completed from reference TRBV5-1 and TRBJ2-2, reads KAGVTQTPRYLIKTRGQQVTLSCSPISGHRSVSWYQQTPGQGLQFLFEYFSETQRNKGNFPGRFSGRQFSNSRSEMNVSTLELGDSALYLCASSWGDRSATGELFFGEGSRLTVL.

The rearrangement uses TRBV19 and TRBJ1-5; D is uncertain. The CDR3 consists of 15 residues. CDR1 and CDR2 from the germline V gene are LNHDA and SQIVND (reference sequence). Trimming shortened V by 3 bases and J by 2 bases, and 11 bases separated the two germline ends. The CDR3, as DNA: TGTGCCAGTAGTATGTCGGGAAGTGGCAATCAGCCCCAGCATTTT. This gives the protein CASSMSGSGNQPQHF.

The chain uses TRBV5-3 and TRBJ2-7; TRBD2 agrees at 12 bases. TRBV5-3 is flagged as an ORF with uncertain function. The CDR3 spans 16 residues. V dropped 1 base and J dropped 2; count of bases not matched to a gene: 4. The DNA of the CDR3 is TGTGCCAGAAGCTTGTGGTCTAGCGGGAGGGCCTACGAGCAGTACTTC. Encoded protein: CARSLWSSGRAYEQYF.

CDR3 in amino acids: CASSLRAWGAQETQYF. In DNA, the CDR3 is TGTGCCAGCAGCTTAAGGGCTTGGGGAGCCCAAGAGACCCAGTACTTC. V usage is TRBV7-3 and J usage is TRBJ2-5; D may be TRBD2 (5 bases). Germline values: CDR1 SGHTA, CDR2 FQGTGA. Trimming removed 1 base from V and 1 base from J, with 13 bases in between. This CDR3 contains 16 residues.

The genes are TRBV28 and TRBJ1-1; TRBD1 might be the D (6 bases). V gave up 1 base and J gave up 6 bases, with 12 bases separating them. From germline, CDR1 is MDHEN and CDR2 SYDVKM. The CDR3 is 14 amino acids. The CDR3 coding sequence is TGTGCCAGCAGTTTATTTACAGGGCTAGCTGAAGCTTTCTTT. It encodes CASSLFTGLAEAFF.

The chain employs TRBV28 and TRBJ1-2, with D tentatively TRBD1 (6 bases). CDR1 and CDR2 from the germline V gene are MDHEN and SYDVKM. V lost 7 bases and J lost 4, with 10 bases in between. The CDR3 extends over 12 amino acids. This CDR3 is CASTQGSYGYTF. The DNA of the CDR3 is TGTGCCAGCACGCAGGGGTCCTATGGCTACACCTTC.

The chain employs TRBV3-1 (or the pseudogene TRBV3-2) and TRBJ2-5; D is ambiguous. Germline CDR1 LGHDT, CDR2 YNNKEL (reference sequence). The CDR3 has 12 amino acids. Trimming shortened V by 3 bases and J by 5 bases, and 7 bases separated the two germline ends. CDR3 nucleotides: TGTGCCAGCAGCCAGGCAATGGAGACCCAGTACTTC. Translation: CASSQAMETQYF.

This clone has a handful of counts. V usage is TRBV10-3 and J usage is TRBJ1-1, with unresolved D. Germline values: CDR1 ENHRY, CDR2 SYGVKD. This CDR3 comprises 13 residues. The germline V and J ends were trimmed by 11 bases and 0 bases, with 13 bases remaining between them. As DNA, the CDR3 is TGTGCCTCCGGGGAGGGCTTGAACACTGAAGCTTTCTTT. This gives the protein CASGEGLNTEAFF.

CDR3 loop: CASSPGTGGNTIYF. The CDR3 bases are TGCGCCAGCAGCCCGGGGACAGGCGGAAACACCATATATTTT. The V call is TRBV5-1, the J call TRBJ1-3; TRBD1 matches 8 bases. CDR1 and CDR2 from the germline V gene are SGHRS and YFSETQ. This CDR3 contains 14 residues. J was trimmed by 4 bases and V by 4 bases; bases with no gene match: 4.

The V call is TRBV4-1, the J call TRBJ1-1, with 8 bases lining up with TRBD1. CDR3 length: 18 amino acids. The germline V gene has CDR1 MGHRA and CDR2 YSYEKL. V lost 4 bases and J lost 1; bases outside the gene matches: 14. CDR3 loop: CASSPTSDRADRNTEAFF. CDR3 DNA sequence: TGCGCCAGCAGCCCAACATCGGACAGGGCGGACCGGAACACTGAAGCTTTCTTT.

The chain joins TRBV28 to TRBJ1-1, with TRBD1 identical over 8 bases. Germline-derived CDR1 and CDR2 are MDHEN and SYDVKM. V was clipped by 7 bases and J by 8 bases; unmatched bases: 9. The CDR3 contains 13 residues. This CDR3 reads CASILTGTGEAFF. The CDR3 nucleotides read TGTGCCAGCATCCTAACCGGGACAGGAGAAGCTTTCTTT.

The V gene is TRBV7-9, the J gene TRBJ2-2, with TRBD2 matching 8 bases. CDR1 is SEHNR, CDR2 FQNEAQ, per germline (reference sequence). The CDR3 is 18 amino acids. Trimming cost V 2 bases and J 7 bases; bases outside gene matches: 15. CDR3 residues: CASSLLKGGTSGGGELFF. CDR3 nucleotides: TGTGCCAGCAGCTTACTTAAAGGGGGAACTAGCGGAGGCGGGGAGCTGTTTTTT. The full variable domain, with the rest looked up from reference TRBV7-9 and TRBJ2-2, is DTGVSQNPRHKITKRGQNVTFRCDPISEHNRLYWYRQTLGQGPEFLTYFQNEAQLEKSRLLSDRFSAERPKGSFSTLEIQRTEQGDSAMYLCASSLLKGGTSGGGELFFGEGSRLTVL.

The genes are TRBV5-6 and TRBJ1-3; D uncertain. This CDR3 spans 17 amino acids. The V gene's germline CDR1 is SGHDT and CDR2 YYEEEE. V gave up 0 bases and J gave up 0 bases, with 13 bases separating them. The CDR3 region is CASSLVVVGSSGNTIYF. The CDR3 DNA reads TGTGCCAGCAGCTTGGTGGTTGTGGGGAGCTCTGGAAACACCATATATTTT.

The chain joins TRBV11-1 to TRBJ2-2, with D unresolved. CDR1 is SGHAT and CDR2 is FQDESV in the germline V gene (reference sequence). With 5 bases removed from V and 4 bases from J, the gap between germline ends came to 8 bases. The length of the CDR3 is 13 residues. DNA of the CDR3: TGTGCCAGCAGCCCCCTTTTCACCGGGGAGCTGTTTTTT. Protein sequence: CASSPLFTGELFF.

The V call is TRBV7-9, the J call TRBJ2-1; TRBD2 is a possible D gene (6 bases). V lost 4 bases and J lost 10, with 17 bases in between. CDR3 size: 14 residues. The germline V gene has CDR1 SEHNR and CDR2 FQNEAQ (reference sequence). The CDR3 here is CASSYASGVGEQFF. CDR3 nucleotides: TGTGCCAGCAGCTATGCGTCGGGAGTTGGAGAGCAGTTCTTC.

The V call is TRBV28, the J call TRBJ1-1, with D tentatively TRBD1 (5 bases). This CDR3 contains 13 residues. V lost 6 bases, J lost 0 bases, and 8 bases lay in between. Germline V gives CDR1 MDHEN, CDR2 SYDVKM. The CDR3 region is CASSGQLNTEAFF. The CDR3 DNA reads TGTGCCAGCAGCGGACAACTGAACACTGAAGCTTTCTTT.

This clone has only a few counts. CDR3 residues: CAWSFRTAGYTF. DNA for the CDR3: TGTGCCTGGAGTTTTCGGACAGCCGGCTACACCTTC. This chain uses TRBV30 with TRBJ1-2; perhaps TRBD1 as D (6 bases). The CDR3 runs to 12 residues. The V end was cut by 2 bases, the J end by 8 bases, with 12 bases between. Per germline, CDR1 GTSNPN and CDR2 SVGIG (reference sequence).